The 24 T cell receptor beta chains given below trace back to one sample, sequenced in a study of shared clonotypes between healthy human individuals. Measured with immunoSEQ multiplex PCR; TCRdb has only the in-frame clones, and not every one. The repertoire holds 2 million to 3 million clones, with roughly 93% as singletons. The sequencing sample was made of naive CD4+ T cells from PBMCs. Indicated subset: CD45RA+ positively selected. The receptors stem from a young man in good health. Some clones in this sample may be carry-over from other donors' samples.

The rearrangement links TRBV30 to TRBJ1-3, with a weak D call TRBD1 (6 bases). The CDR3 runs to 16 residues. V lost 0 bases and J 3 bases, leaving 15 bases between the germline ends. CDR1 is GTSNPN and CDR2 is SVGIG in the germline V gene (reference sequence). As DNA, the CDR3 is TGTGCCTGGAGTGTACCAAGGGGGGCGCGTGGAAACACCATATATTTT. It is translated as CAWSVPRGARGNTIYF.

The chain joins TRBV28 to TRBJ2-2; tentative D call: TRBD1 (6 bases). V lost 1 base and J 1 base, leaving 10 bases between the germline ends. The germline V gene encodes CDR1 MDHEN and CDR2 SYDVKM. The CDR3 runs to 16 residues. The CDR3 loop is CASSLFPGVNTGELFF. The CDR3 region has the DNA TGTGCCAGCAGTTTATTTCCAGGGGTGAACACCGGGGAGCTGTTTTTT.

This chain connects TRBV28 to TRBJ2-1; 11 bases map to TRBD2. This CDR3 is 15 amino acids long. Per germline, CDR1 MDHEN and CDR2 SYDVKM. J lost 10 bases, V lost 5 bases, and 10 bases had no gene match. This chain's CDR3 is CASSPLAGGPREQFF. The CDR3 DNA follows: TGTGCCAGCAGTCCTTTAGCGGGAGGGCCGCGCGAGCAGTTCTTC.

The chain has TRBV7-9 and TRBJ2-5; TRBD2 agrees at 10 bases. Looked up from germline, CDR1 is SEHNR and CDR2 is FQNEAQ (reference sequence). J gave up 3 bases and V 4 bases, and 2 bases lay outside the gene matches. The CDR3 extends over 14 amino acids. DNA of the CDR3: TGTGCCAGCAGCTACACTAGCGGGGAAGAGACCCAGTACTTC. Protein: CASSYTSGEETQYF.

For the CDR3, the DNA is TGTGCCAGCAGGGCGGGACAGGGGAATGAGCAGTTCTTC. Residues: CASRAGQGNEQFF. The chain carries TRBV2 and TRBJ2-1; TRBD1 matches 10 bases. Losses at the gene ends were 6 bases for V and 7 bases for J; bases not matched to a gene: 3. CDR3 size: 13 residues. CDR1 is SNHLY, CDR2 FYNNEI, per germline.

V gene TRBV6-1 combines with J gene TRBJ2-7; no definite D call. This CDR3 spans 13 amino acids. Germline V lookup: CDR1 MNHNS, CDR2 SASEGT. V was shortened by 2 bases and J by 0 bases, with 5 bases between the two germline ends. The CDR3, as DNA: TGTGCCAGCAGTGAAACTATCTCCTACGAGCAGTACTTC. Amino acid sequence: CASSETISYEQYF.

The chain uses TRBV5-6 and TRBJ1-2; possibly TRBD1 for D (6 bases). The CDR3 sequence is 14 residues long. Germline V CDR1 and CDR2: SGHDT, YYEEEE. V dropped 1 base and J dropped 4 bases, with 11 bases sitting between them. CDR3 sequence (DNA): TGTGCCAGCAGCTTGACAGGGCCTAGCTATGGCTACACCTTC. It encodes CASSLTGPSYGYTF.

This sequence joins TRBV2 and TRBJ2-1; a weak D match, TRBD1 (6 bases). This CDR3 is built from 15 residues. Germline-derived CDR1 and CDR2 are SNHLY and FYNNEI. V was pared by 4 bases and J by 0 bases, with 10 bases between. Written as DNA, the CDR3 is TGTGCCAGCAGTGGACAGGCGAGCTCCTACAATGAGCAGTTCTTC. It is translated as CASSGQASSYNEQFF. The full variable domain, its missing parts supplied by reference TRBV2 and TRBJ2-1, is EPEVTQTPSHQVTQMGQEVILRCVPISNHLYFYWYRQILGQKVEFLVSFYNNEISEKSEIFDDQFSVERPDGSNFTLKIRSTKLEDSAMYFCASSGQASSYNEQFFGPGTRLTVL.

The chain's CDR3 is CASSEVTVYLSGNTIYF. CDR3 DNA: TGTGCCAGCAGTGAAGTGACAGTCTACCTCTCTGGAAACACCATATATTTT. The chain links TRBV6-1 to TRBJ1-3; D may be TRBD1 (5 bases). Germline CDR1 and CDR2: MNHNS and SASEGT. The CDR3 runs 17 residues. V lost 1 base to trimming and J lost 0 bases, with 13 bases between them.

The chain links TRBV6-6 to TRBJ1-5; D is uncertain. Looked up from germline, CDR1 is MNHNY and CDR2 is SVGAGI (reference sequence). The germline V and J ends were trimmed by 10 bases and 2 bases, with 9 bases remaining between them. This CDR3 has 12 amino acids. CDR3 in amino acids: CAIGVGNQPQHF. CDR3 DNA: TGTGCCATCGGGGTTGGCAATCAGCCCCAGCATTTT.

V gene TRBV27 combines with J gene TRBJ2-6, with D unresolved. With 0 bases removed from V and 4 bases from J, the gap between germline ends came to 10 bases. Germline V gene lookup returns CDR1 MNHEY and CDR2 SMNVEV (reference sequence). The CDR3 runs 16 residues. The CDR3: CASSLSLGKGANVLTF. CDR3 coding DNA: TGTGCCAGCAGTTTATCCTTGGGGAAAGGGGCCAACGTCCTGACTTTC.

CDR3 region: CASSLGDRGAYEQYF. As DNA, the CDR3 is TGTGCCAGCAGCTTGGGAGACAGGGGGGCTTACGAGCAGTACTTC. This sequence joins TRBV5-6 and TRBJ2-7; 9 positions match TRBD1. Germline trimming cut 0 bases from V and 4 bases from J; bases unmatched to any gene: 5. The CDR3 length is 15 residues. Per the germline V gene, CDR1 is SGHDT and CDR2 is YYEEEE.

This clone was observed once. The chain has TRBV20-1 and TRBJ2-1; D remains ambiguous. V lost 6 bases and J lost 4, with 7 bases in between. Germline V gives CDR1 DFQATT, CDR2 SNEGSKA (reference sequence). The CDR3 is 11 residues long. The CDR3 is CSAAQYNEQFF. CDR3 bases: TGCAGTGCCGCGCAGTACAATGAGCAGTTCTTC.

V and J are TRBV29-1 and TRBJ2-5; D is possibly TRBD2 (5 bases). This CDR3 is built from 12 residues. V lost 7 bases, J lost 5 bases, and 14 bases lay in between. Germline V gene lookup returns CDR1 SQVTM and CDR2 ANQGSEA. The chain's CDR3 is CSAGVGPETQYF. The CDR3 DNA reads TGCAGCGCCGGGGTCGGTCCCGAGACCCAGTACTTC.

This clone was detected once. The chain is built from TRBV25-1 and TRBJ2-3; TRBD1 matches 7 bases. After removal of 1 base from V and 4 bases from J, the junction contained 8 bases not matched to a gene. Germline V gene data show CDR1 as MGHDK and CDR2 as SYGVNS. The CDR3 contains 16 residues. CDR3 region: CASSESYRGSPDTQYF. The CDR3 bases are TGTGCCAGCAGTGAATCATACAGGGGAAGCCCAGATACGCAGTATTTT.

V and J are TRBV30 and TRBJ2-4, with a tentative D call TRBD1 (6 bases). The germline CDR1 and CDR2 sequences are GTSNPN and SVGIG (reference sequence). The CDR3 sequence is 14 residues long. Between the trimmed V and J ends, which lost 3 bases and 2 bases, there was a span of 11 bases. CDR3 bases: TGTGCCTGGAGGCAAACAGGGTCCAAAAACATTCAGTACTTC. Its protein is CAWRQTGSKNIQYF.

In nucleotides, the CDR3 is TGTGCCACCAGCAGGAGTCCGACTAGCACAGATACGCAGTATTTT. This gives the protein CATSRSPTSTDTQYF. This chain links TRBV15 with TRBJ2-3; no reliable D call. V gave up 3 bases and J gave up 0 bases, with 10 bases separating them. Germline CDR1 LNHNV, CDR2 YYDKDF (reference sequence). CDR3 size: 15 residues.

This chain joins TRBV7-8 and TRBJ2-2, with D hard to call. Germline V lookup: CDR1 SGHVS, CDR2 FQNEAQ. The CDR3 consists of 15 residues. V lost 5 bases and J lost 0, with 10 bases in between. The CDR3 sequence is CASSPYGANTGELFF. In DNA, the CDR3 is TGTGCCAGCAGCCCATACGGAGCGAACACCGGGGAGCTGTTTTTT.

The chain employs TRBV7-8 and TRBJ1-1, with no clear D. Germline lookup yields CDR1 SGHVS and CDR2 FQNEAQ. The CDR3 length is 13 residues. V was cut by 6 bases and J by 5 bases, with 13 bases left in between. The CDR3 region is CASSTGRGTEAFF. CDR3 DNA: TGTGCCAGCAGTACTGGACGGGGAACTGAAGCTTTCTTT.

V and J are TRBV5-6 and TRBJ2-7; TRBD1 is a possible D gene (5 bases). The CDR3 runs to 12 residues. Germline V lookup: CDR1 SGHDT, CDR2 YYEEEE. Between the trimmed V and J ends, which lost 1 base and 7 bases, there was a span of 9 bases. The CDR3 sequence is CASSLTGMEQYF. CDR3 nucleotides: TGTGCCAGCAGCTTGACAGGCATGGAGCAGTACTTC.

The rearrangement uses TRBV2 and TRBJ2-5; 12 positions agree with TRBD2. Gene TRBJ2-7 matches the end of the DNA better, so the J call may be wrong. CDR3 length: 14 amino acids. CDR1 is SNHLY, CDR2 FYNNEI, per germline. This chain's CDR3 is CASSRTSGTYEQYF. CDR3 coding DNA: TGTGCCAGCAGTCGGACTAGCGGGACTTACGAGCAGTACTTC.

The V call is TRBV7-3, the J call TRBJ2-7; either TRBD1 or TRBD2 may fit D (5 bases each). The V gene's germline CDR1 is SGHTA and CDR2 FQGTGA. There are 13 residues in the CDR3. V was cut by 5 bases and J by 6 bases, with 14 bases left in between. CDR3 region: CASSIRAGTEQYF. CDR3 DNA sequence: TGTGCCAGCAGCATTAGGGCAGGGACCGAGCAGTACTTC.

This sequence joins TRBV4-2 and TRBJ2-3; 8 bases are a match to TRBD2. V was clipped by 1 base and J by 3 bases; unmatched bases: 6. The germline V gene encodes CDR1 LGHNA and CDR2 YNFKEQ. CDR3 length: 16 residues. The CDR3 spells CASSQGRAGGTDTQYF. The DNA of the CDR3 is TGTGCCAGCAGCCAAGGAAGGGCGGGAGGAACAGATACGCAGTATTTT.

J is TRBJ1-3 and V is TRBV10-3, with D perhaps TRBD1 (5 bases). The CDR3 covers 16 residues. V was trimmed by 0 bases and J by 2 bases, leaving 11 bases between them. Germline loops: CDR1 ENHRY, CDR2 SYGVKD. In nucleotides, the CDR3 is TGTGCCATCAGTGAGTCGATCGGGGGTACTGGAAACACCATATATTTT. Translation gives CAISESIGGTGNTIYF.